Reported below is one TCR beta chain. Its antigen is not identified. The data were obtained in a study of T-cell reconstitution after alpha-beta-depleted transplantation in children. Preparation of the TCRbeta library was carried out with unique molecular identifiers. One entry per CDR3 protein, called by TCRdb with MiXCR from the PCR reads. The sample lists hundreds of thousands of distinct CDR3 sequences, roughly 15% occurring once. In germline, CDR1 is SGDLS, CDR2 YYNGEE. V was shortened by 3 bases and J by 4 bases, with 16 bases between the two germline ends. This CDR3 is built from 15 residues. Regarding the study as a whole: For some patients, TCRbeta diversity was high at day 60 because of recipient T cells and thymic progenitors that survived. At the one-year point after transplant, T-cell counts and TCRbeta diversity were found to come mostly from T cells that had been newly produced. Several hundred expanded graft clones reportedly gave rise to the alpha-beta T cells present about two months after transplant.

This specimen consisted of PBMCs, mostly from graft donor cells, obtained 360 days after TCRalphabeta/CD19-depleted stem cell transplant. The clonotype comes from a male patient between 2 and 15 years old who had a stem cell transplant for acute lymphoblastic leukemia, so the T cells may come from the graft donor. This chain links TRBV9 with TRBJ2-5; TRBD2 is a possible D gene (6 bases). The DNA of the CDR3 is TGTGCCAGCAGCGATAAGGGAGACGGGAGAGAGACCCAGTACTTC. This encodes CASSDKGDGRETQYF.